This T cell receptor beta chain came from a study of identical twins. TCRdb called the 5' RACE reads again in MiXCR, with one record for every CDR3 protein. The table has fewer than 250,000 distinct CDR3 sequences, 5.5% to 8% seen once. The study, taken as a whole, reports: Less excess twin sharing appeared in beta out-of-frame sequences.

The donors were all healthy and Caucasian. The CDR3 extends over 14 amino acids. Deletions cut 3 bases from V and 3 bases from J, with 10 bases between. This clonotype was seen at least ten times. Its target is not known. These data were likewise used in another study, on yellow fever vaccine responses in identical twins. According to that study: Twins reportedly appeared to share part of their vaccine T cell response while keeping part individual.

This TCR was recovered from a woman aged 18-35 years in good health. Source material: memory (CD45RO+) T cells sorted from blood. V gene TRBV12-3 or TRBV12-4 combines with J gene TRBJ2-3; D call uncertain. The DNA for the CDR3 is TGTGCCAGCAGTTTCCCCAGCCGTACAGATACGCAGTATTTT. It specifies CASSFPSRTDTQYF.